Below, 29 T cell receptor beta chains from the same sample are listed, as sequenced in a study of PD-1 blockade in classical Hodgkin lymphoma. The protocol was immunoSEQ multiplex PCR, while the TCRdb copy is restricted to in-frame clones and leaves out a portion. The sample contains about 110,000 clones, roughly nine tenths of which appear only once. No patient escaped relapse after autologous stem cell transplantation, and brentuximab vedotin exposure varied. Specimen: peripheral blood mononuclear cells (PBMCs), collected before the second cycle of nivolumab. These receptors were collected from a human donor with classical Hodgkin lymphoma.

The chain uses TRBV28 and TRBJ2-3; 7 bases align to TRBD1. The CDR3 runs to 15 residues. J gave up 5 bases and V 3 bases, and 8 bases lay outside the gene matches. In germline, CDR1 is MDHEN, CDR2 SYDVKM. The CDR3 DNA reads as TGTGCCAGCAGTTTGAGGGGGCCCTGGGGAGATACGCAGTATTTT. Translated: CASSLRGPWGDTQYF.

The chain uses TRBV15 and TRBJ2-7, with 8 bases identical to TRBD1. This CDR3 contains 15 residues. Germline values: CDR1 LNHNV, CDR2 YYDKDF (reference sequence). V gave up 5 bases and J gave up 3 bases; unmatched junction bases: 9. The CDR3 DNA reads as TGTGCCACCAGCGCGCCGGGACAGGCATTCTACGAGCAGTACTTC. This gives the protein CATSAPGQAFYEQYF.

This chain links TRBV2 with TRBJ2-4; D is undetermined. V lost 0 bases and J 6 bases, leaving 21 bases between the germline ends. Per the germline V gene, CDR1 is SNHLY and CDR2 is FYNNEI. The CDR3 is 18 residues long. CDR3 nucleotides: TGTGCCAGCAGTGAAGCTGGAATCGATTGGCGCCGGGTAAACATTCAGTACTTC. It yields the protein CASSEAGIDWRRVNIQYF.

The chain couples TRBV21-1 to TRBJ2-7. TRBV21-1 is reported as a pseudogene. The CDR3 spans 14 residues. The CDR3: CASSKEALNYEQYF. CDR3 coding DNA: TGTGCCAGCAGCAAAGAGGCGCTGAACTACGAGCAGTACTTC.

The chain links TRBV7-9 to TRBJ2-5; D unclear. The CDR3 contains 14 residues. Germline V CDR1 and CDR2: SEHNR, FQNEAQ (reference sequence). The ends were cut back, 4 bases at V and 2 bases at J, with 11 bases in the middle. The CDR3, as DNA: TGTGCCAGCAGCTGGAAACAGAGACAAGAGACCCAGTACTTC. It is translated as CASSWKQRQETQYF.

This clone qualifies as medium-sized (0.01 to 0.1%). The rearrangement uses TRBV7-9 and TRBJ2-4; 10 bases are a match to TRBD2. Trimming removed 1 base from V and 6 bases from J; junction bases left unmatched: 12. The germline V gene has CDR1 SEHNR and CDR2 FQNEAQ (reference sequence). The CDR3 covers 18 residues. Here the CDR3 DNA reads TGTGCCAGCAGCTTAGGGGCTTATTCTAGCGGGAGTCTAAACATTCAGTACTTC. Translating it yields CASSLGAYSSGSLNIQYF.

The gene calls are TRBV28 and TRBJ1-2; no reliable D call. Per germline, CDR1 MDHEN and CDR2 SYDVKM. Trimming pared 7 bases from V and 2 bases from J, leaving 8 bases between. The CDR3 covers 12 residues. The CDR3 coding sequence is TGTGCCAGCATGGGCATAAACTATGGCTACACCTTC. Protein sequence: CASMGINYGYTF.

V usage is TRBV11-2 and J usage is TRBJ1-4, with TRBD1 as a possible D gene (5 bases). There are 15 residues in the CDR3. Germline V lookup: CDR1 SGHAT, CDR2 FQNNGV. V was cut by 5 bases and J by 8 bases, with 18 bases left in between. The CDR3 sequence is CASSPGDSRGEKLFF. DNA for the CDR3: TGTGCCAGCAGCCCGGGGGACTCCCGGGGGGAAAAACTGTTTTTT.

CDR3 DNA sequence: TGCGCCAGCAGCCAAGATCGAACCGAGGCTAATGAAAAACTGTTTTTT. Translated: CASSQDRTEANEKLFF. The rearrangement uses TRBV4-3 and TRBJ1-4; D unclear. With 0 bases removed from V and 3 bases from J, the gap between germline ends came to 11 bases. Germline V gene lookup returns CDR1 LGHNA and CDR2 YSLEER. The length of the CDR3 is 16 residues.

This chain connects TRBV30 to TRBJ1-1; TRBD1 might be the D (5 bases). Germline CDR1 reads GTSNPN; CDR2 reads SVGIG (reference sequence). V shed 4 bases and J shed 1 base, with 22 bases lying between them. CDR3 size: 17 residues. The CDR3 sequence: CAWNGDSGGDGNTEAFF. DNA of the CDR3: TGTGCCTGGAACGGCGACTCCGGGGGGGATGGGAACACTGAAGCTTTCTTT.

This chain connects TRBV19 to TRBJ2-2, with D possibly matching TRBD2 (5 bases). CDR3 length: 14 residues. Germline CDR1 reads LNHDA; CDR2 reads SQIVND (reference sequence). Deletions cut 5 bases from V and 6 bases from J, with 13 bases between. CDR3 amino acids: CASSDQPLAGELFF. As DNA, the CDR3 is TGTGCCAGTAGTGATCAGCCACTAGCCGGGGAGCTGTTTTTT. Variable domain in full (rest from reference TRBV19 and TRBJ2-2): DGGITQSPKYLFRKEGQNVTLSCEQNLNHDAMYWYRQDPGQGLRLIYYSQIVNDFQKGDIAEGYSVSREKKESFPLTVTSAQKNPTAFYLCASSDQPLAGELFFGEGSRLTVL.

The DNA of the CDR3 is TGTGCCAGCAGTGAAGCGACAGGACCTAACTATGGCTACACCTTC. This encodes CASSEATGPNYGYTF. The J gene is TRBJ1-2, the V gene TRBV6-1; perhaps TRBD1 as D (6 bases). The CDR3 length is 15 residues. Germline values: CDR1 MNHNS, CDR2 SASEGT. Trimming pared 0 bases from V and 0 bases from J, leaving 8 bases between.

The CDR3 is CASSPPLPPGAKNIQYF. The CDR3 bases are TGTGCCAGCTCACCACCGCTCCCCCCAGGGGCCAAAAACATTCAGTACTTC. The V and J genes are TRBV18 and TRBJ2-4; D is perhaps TRBD1 (5 bases). Germline lookup yields CDR1 KGHSH and CDR2 LQKENI. Trimming left V 0 bases short and J 1 base short, with 13 bases between. The CDR3 sequence is 17 residues long.

This chain uses TRBV18 with TRBJ2-1; 15 nucleotides agree with TRBD2. Germline V gene lookup returns CDR1 KGHSH and CDR2 LQKENI. This CDR3 spans 18 amino acids. V lost 0 bases to trimming and J lost 2 bases; unmatched junction nucleotides: 2. CDR3 coding DNA: TGTGCCAGCTCACCACCCGGACTAGCGGGAGGGCCCTACAATGAGCAGTTCTTC. Protein product: CASSPPGLAGGPYNEQFF. Together with reference TRBV18 and TRBJ2-1, the CDR3 gives the full variable domain: NAGVMQNPRHLVRRRGQEARLRCSPMKGHSHVYWYRQLPEEGLKFMVYLQKENIIDESGMPKERFSAEFPKEGPSILRIQQVVRGDSAAYFCASSPPGLAGGPYNEQFFGPGTRLTVL.

The chain carries TRBV19 and TRBJ2-7, with D perhaps given as TRBD1 or TRBD2 (5 bases each). Per the germline V gene, CDR1 is LNHDA and CDR2 is SQIVND (reference sequence). The CDR3 is 14 amino acids. Deletions cut 5 bases from V and 2 bases from J, with 13 bases between. The CDR3 region has the DNA TGTGCCAGTAGTGACACGGGACGGCCCTACGAGCAGTACTTC. Translating gives CASSDTGRPYEQYF.

The chain has TRBV5-1 and TRBJ2-1; the match to TRBD2 covers 7 bases. CDR3 length equals 16 residues. In germline, CDR1 is SGHRS, CDR2 YFSETQ. After removal of 0 bases from V and 6 bases from J, the junction contained 9 bases not matched to a gene. The CDR3 DNA sequence: TGCGCCAGCAGCTTGGGACTAGCTCGACCGCTCAATGAGCAGTTCTTC. Translating gives CASSLGLARPLNEQFF.

The chain combines TRBV5-6 with TRBJ2-1; 10 bases match TRBD2. The V and J ends lost 1 base and 2 bases, in that order; junction bases with no gene match: 3. The CDR3 has 16 amino acids. Germline CDR1 SGHDT, CDR2 YYEEEE. The CDR3 region has the DNA TGTGCCAGCAGCTTGCTAGCGGGAGAGACCTACAATGAGCAGTTCTTC. The encoded protein is CASSLLAGETYNEQFF.

This clone was observed a few times. This chain joins TRBV14 and TRBJ2-1, with TRBD2 identical over 13 bases. V trimming: 3 bases; J trimming: 7 bases; junction bases outside the gene matches: 9. The V gene's germline CDR1 is SGHDN and CDR2 FVKESK. CDR3 length equals 17 residues. The CDR3 loop reads CASSQYSGLAGVNEQFF. The CDR3 DNA reads as TGTGCCAGCAGCCAGTATTCCGGACTAGCGGGAGTAAATGAGCAGTTCTTC.

This clone has only one observation. The rearrangement links TRBV30 to TRBJ2-7; the D is unclear. CDR1 and CDR2 (germline): GTSNPN, SVGIG (reference sequence). The length of the CDR3 is 12 residues. V gave up 5 bases and J gave up 2 bases, with 10 bases separating them. The chain's CDR3 is CAWGDGPYEQYF. CDR3 in DNA: TGTGCCTGGGGAGACGGCCCCTACGAGCAGTACTTC.

The CDR3 reads CASSPTGGQADTQYF. The CDR3 region has the DNA TGTGCCAGCAGTCCGACGGGAGGGCAAGCAGATACGCAGTATTTT. This rearrangement joins TRBV28 to TRBJ2-3; 8 nucleotides match TRBD2. V gave up 5 bases and J gave up 4 bases; unmatched junction bases: 8. The CDR3 is 15 amino acids. CDR1 is MDHEN, CDR2 SYDVKM, per germline.

V and J are TRBV6-6 and TRBJ1-2; 7 positions agree with TRBD1. CDR1 is MNHNY and CDR2 is SVGAGI in the germline V gene (reference sequence). The ends lost 6 bases at V and 0 bases at J; junction bases unmatched: 7. This CDR3 has 15 residues. Here the CDR3 DNA reads TGTGCCAGCAGAATCCGGGACAGAGCTAACTATGGCTACACCTTC. Amino acid sequence: CASRIRDRANYGYTF.

The chain employs TRBV7-7 and TRBJ2-6, with TRBD2 as a possible D gene (5 bases). The CDR3 sequence is 16 residues long. CDR1 is SSHAT and CDR2 is FNYEAQ in the germline V gene (reference sequence). V lost 5 bases and J lost 0, with 11 bases in between. CDR3 region: CASSHGEHSGANVLTF. In DNA form, the CDR3 reads TGTGCCAGCAGCCATGGGGAGCACTCTGGGGCCAACGTCCTGACTTTC.

This clone was counted once. The chain uses TRBV6-5 and TRBJ1-1, with D tentatively TRBD1 (5 bases). The CDR3 consists of 14 residues. Trimming shortened V by 0 bases and J by 4 bases, and 9 bases separated the two germline ends. Germline CDR1 reads MNHEY; CDR2 reads SVGAGI. CDR3 DNA sequence: TGTGCCAGCAGTTACTCGAGGGGAGGCACTGAAGCTTTCTTT. Its protein is CASSYSRGGTEAFF.

Notes on this clone: Other DNA variants within this sample encode the same CDR3. The rearrangement links TRBV11-2 to TRBJ2-7; D is undetermined. Germline loops: CDR1 SGHAT, CDR2 FQNNGV. The ends were cut back, 3 bases at V and 0 bases at J, with 0 bases in the middle. The CDR3 is 11 residues long. CDR3 sequence (DNA): TGTGCCAGCAGCTTCTCCTACGAGCAGTACTTC. Protein: CASSFSYEQYF.

The chain links TRBV25-1 to TRBJ2-5; a weak D match, TRBD1 (7 bases). The CDR3 is 17 residues long. Germline CDR1 MGHDK, CDR2 SYGVNS. The V end lost 3 bases, the J end lost 1 base, and 18 bases lay between the germline ends. The CDR3 DNA sequence: TGTGCCAGCAGTGATGGGGAGGTTTCAGGGGGCCAAGAGACCCAGTACTTC. This codes for CASSDGEVSGGQETQYF.

CDR3 sequence: CASSQPQGKNTGELFF. CDR3 bases: TGCGCCAGCAGCCAACCACAGGGGAAGAACACCGGGGAGCTGTTTTTT. The rearrangement joins TRBV4-1 to TRBJ2-2; 7 bases agree with TRBD1. The CDR3 runs to 16 residues. Germline values: CDR1 MGHRA, CDR2 YSYEKL. V lost 2 bases, J lost 1 base, and 4 bases stayed unmatched.

The chain is built from TRBV19 and TRBJ2-1; a weak D match, TRBD2 (7 bases). The CDR3 consists of 15 residues. V gave up 6 bases and J gave up 0 bases, with 12 bases separating them. CDR1 LNHDA and CDR2 SQIVND come from the germline V gene (reference sequence). In nucleotides, the CDR3 is TGTGCCAGTAGGAGGGGGGGTAGCTCCTACAATGAGCAGTTCTTC. It specifies CASRRGGSSYNEQFF.

The V call is TRBV28, the J call TRBJ1-1, with D unresolved. V was cut by 3 bases and J by 5 bases, with 13 bases left in between. CDR3 length equals 14 residues. Per germline, CDR1 MDHEN and CDR2 SYDVKM. The CDR3 coding sequence is TGTGCCAGCAGTTTTGCAGTGTTGAGGACTGAAGCTTTCTTT. It translates to CASSFAVLRTEAFF. The full variable domain, its missing parts supplied by reference TRBV28 and TRBJ1-1, is DVKVTQSSRYLVKRTGEKVFLECVQDMDHENMFWYRQDPGLGLRLIYFSYDVKMKEKGDIPEGYSVSREKKERFSLILESASTNQTSMYLCASSFAVLRTEAFFGQGTRLTVV.

The chain couples TRBV14 to TRBJ1-2; D call uncertain. Germline values: CDR1 SGHDN, CDR2 FVKESK. V was shortened by 4 bases and J by 4 bases, with 13 bases between the two germline ends. The CDR3 is made up of 14 amino acids. The CDR3 is CASSLMSAGYGYTF. CDR3 nucleotide sequence: TGTGCCAGCAGCCTTATGAGTGCAGGCTATGGCTACACCTTC.